What follows describes a single TCR beta chain. Its antigen remains unidentified. No base-level quality is on record; no much larger clone is a single base apart. This record belongs to a study of cytomegalovirus exposure and HLA in healthy donors (dated by TCRdb to 2016 to 2017). About the investigation overall: According to an earlier analysis of 450 to 650 of the donors, about 180 million T cells yielded over 90 million unique TCR beta sequences and around 300 Gb of sequence data. An early release covering 550 to 700 HLA-typed donors comprised approximately 300 gigabases of sequencing data and roughly 86 million unique TCR sequences. Among the approximately 400 genotyped donors, around 79% belonged to the genetic ancestry cluster associated with self-reported Caucasian donors. The aim of the study was to test whether cataloging public T cell receptors could identify signatures of past pathogen exposure. Using immunosequencing, the study profiled T cell repertoires from 550 to 750 subjects and related those repertoires to cytomegalovirus serostatus. Along with the approximately 700-subject first cohort, a separate validation cohort of around 110 different subjects was used. To predict cytomegalovirus infection status, the study brought together high-throughput TCR immunosequencing, statistical association of individual TCRs with disease status, and machine learning. A later analysis re-analyzed previously published TCR beta repertoires from 600 to 850 donors and added high-resolution HLA genotyping to study TCR occurrence patterns. Rather than using new phenotypic data, the later analysis identified candidate immune exposures from TCR beta sequences and from how often those sequences occurred across donors. An earlier analysis of roughly 600 of the donors used high-throughput TCR beta sequencing to judge whether each TCR beta V gene segment behaved as functional or pseudogenic. Donor age, sex, ethnicity and CMV serostatus were compiled together with the repertoire data. Genome-wide SNP genotypes for about 65% of the 666 donors were used in a later genetic analysis, which treated that subset as a discovery cohort. All discovery cohort repertoires had been generated using a single sequencing platform. Class I and class II HLA loci were covered by the typing at four-digit resolution. The number of donors typed differed by locus, with roughly 620-630 for A, B, C, DRB1 and DQB1, more than 500 for DQA1, about 610 for DPA1, and some 440 for DPB1. Because of strong linkage in the cohort, roughly five DR-DQ haplotypes were treated as single units for association and clustering. Among a few hundred genotyped donors of the cohort, an average of around 240,000 unique TCR beta nucleotide sequences were sequenced per donor, roughly 18% of them non-productive.

The library came from the immunoSEQ multiplex PCR assay. The multiplex PCR relied on a mix of 60 forward primers for TCR Vbeta segments and 13 reverse primers for TCR Jbeta segments. A multiplex PCR assay on genomic DNA amplified the CDR3 region of rearranged TCR beta genes. Amplified TCR beta libraries were sequenced as 87-base-pair reads on the Illumina HiSeq System. In the authors' own workflow: In a later analysis, approximately 74 million unique TCR beta chains were counted across the 500 to 850 repertoires, and approximately 9.9 million of these chains were shared by at least two donors. To remove PCR and sequencing errors, raw reads were error-corrected and collapsed into unique sequences using a nearest-neighbor algorithm that merged closely related sequences. Alignment of CDR3 sequences to IMGT reference sequences was used to assign V, D and J gene segments. Each retained sequence needed at least a six-nucleotide match to both a V gene segment and a J gene segment. Rearrangements were called productive when the CDR3 lacked stop codons and stayed in frame with V and J; all others were non-productive. CDR3 was defined according to IMGT convention as the region running from the second conserved V-encoded cysteine to the conserved J-encoded phenylalanine. In an earlier analysis of around 600 of the donors, sequences lacking an unambiguous match to a single V gene segment were excluded. An earlier analysis of almost 600 of the donors classified V segments as functional when productive rearrangements were above 56.7% and as segregating when the standard deviation between donors was above 5%. To diagnose cytomegalovirus status from the catalog of TCR beta chain sequences, a statistical classification framework was built. V and J gene assignment, in a later analysis, came from comparing TCR nucleotide sequences with IMGT/GENE-DB human TR gene sequences. A later analysis assigned CDR3 sequences and most-parsimonious VDJ recombination scenarios with the TCRdist pipeline. In a later analysis, every TCR beta chain was defined by the combination of its CDR3 amino acid sequence and its V-gene family, and reads without a unique V-gene family were dropped. To address suspected cross-contamination and a sequencing artifact, a later analysis removed under 600 highly shared, low-generation-probability nucleotide sequences. In a later analysis, a clonal expansion index for each public chain was calculated from normalized within-repertoire ranks of inferred template counts. In a later analysis, generation probabilities were computed with a VDJ recombination model fitted to out-of-frame rearrangements, and the resulting probabilities were checked against IGoR. In a later analysis, hypergeometric tests were used to score TCR-TCR, TCR-HLA and TCR-CMV co-occurrence, with a repertoire-size bias correction applied to TCR pairs. To estimate false discovery rates, a later analysis permuted the HLA or CMV assignments 20 times. In a later analysis, co-occurring TCRs were grouped with DBSCAN, and TCRdist sequence similarity was added when clustering was performed within HLA-allele-positive subsets. For co-occurrence clustering, repertoires with fewer than 30,000 or more than 120,000 public chains were excluded, along with several repertoires with anomalous nucleotide sharing. The table was pulled from immuneACCESS by TCRdb, which kept in-frame rearrangements only. Such tables lose some clones; where checked, under half of the loss comes from unresolved V genes, and the rest has no known cause. D and trimming were read from the DNA, whereas the V and J calls and clone size are those reported in that table. This sample lists 100,000 to 150,000 clones; over 60% were detected once. In total, the top ten clones hold 1% to 1.5% of the sample.

The CDR3 goes from the cysteine to the phenylalanine over 11 residues. The sequence is cut down to CDR3 DNA, 33 bases in frame from base 1. The germline V gene (reference sequence) specifies DFQATT as CDR1 and SNEGSKA as CDR2. V lost 8 bases and J lost 9 bases; the stretch between them is 16 bases long. The cohort was made up of approximately 700 healthy bone marrow donors. Cohort members were all nominally healthy when sampled, although unrecorded immune exposures were likely present. The donor tested CMV seronegative, placing the donor among the roughly 340 seronegative members of the cohort. Each donor provided a peripheral blood sample, and peripheral blood mononuclear cells were used for TCR beta sequencing. The Qiagen DNeasy Blood Extraction Kit was used to extract genomic DNA from the blood cell samples. Points the paper makes about the study in general: A few of the identified cytomegalovirus-associated TCR beta chains were confirmed in vitro to be specific for cytomegalovirus antigens. Roughly 17 rarely observed V segments, including chromosome 9 orphons, were excluded from the earlier analysis of several hundred of the donors because counts were too low. According to a later analysis, TCR association rates differed among HLA loci, with DRB1 alleles showing the most associated TCRs and HLA-C alleles showing the fewest. The classifier was reported to diagnose cytomegalovirus status with high specificity and sensitivity in both the original cohort and the validation cohort. A later analysis found that most CMV-associated TCR beta chains appeared HLA-restricted, with HLA associations seemingly driven largely by CMV exposure. The cohort was sequenced for TCR beta chains only, and without alpha or paired-chain data the features that could be detected were limited. A cluster of highly shared sequence variants was judged likely to represent a technical artifact of the sequencing pipeline. Linkage disequilibrium might explain the correlated functional status among segregating V segments, but an unknown experimental factor could not be ruled out. Most TCR sequences were observed very rarely across donors, whereas some public TCRs were present in many individuals. According to the authors, the approach could potentially be generalized to other disease states and immunological phenotypes. An earlier analysis of approximately 530 of the donors showed that most TCR beta V segments appeared in productive rearrangements either about 87% or about 30% of the time, which broadly matched IMGT annotations. A further reported finding was that TCR beta sequences accurately predicted the HLA-A and HLA-B alleles for most subjects in the first cohort. According to a later genetic analysis, donors in an Asian-associated ancestry cluster had fewer N-insertions in productive TCRs than the roughly 660-donor mean. Strong co-occurrence of HLA alleles, especially DR and DQ, made assigning TCR associations to individual alleles difficult. Sequencing depth was assumed to be roughly uniform across donors in the presence/absence analyses, though that assumption may not hold. In a later analysis, HLA-associated TCR beta chains were found to be more clonally expanded and to have lower generation probabilities than equally common non-associated chains. Immune exposure information for the cohort was limited to CMV serostatus. In the study, around 150 TCR beta chains were listed as associated with cytomegalovirus. A later genetic analysis associated a missense DCLRE1C variant with V-gene and J-gene trimming of TCR beta chains, and an independent cohort replicated the association. At a false discovery rate of 0.05, a later analysis linked roughly 17,000 TCR beta sequences to specific HLA alleles. Because the 87-base-pair reads could not distinguish some IMGT-functional V segments, including TRBV6-2 and TRBV6-3, those segments were excluded. In a later analysis, several top co-occurrence clusters were reported to appear linked to parvovirus B19, influenza, CMV and Epstein-Barr virus. HLA typing was unavailable for some donors at each locus, so association tests used only the typed subset.

This TCR derives from a female donor in good health and CMV-seronegative. This sequence uses TRBV20-1 and TRBJ1-1; the D gene is possibly TRBD1, with 6 bases matching. The sample consisted of PBMCs. The CDR3 sequence is CSLSNREKAFF. The DNA reads as follows: TGCAGTCTAAGTAACAGGGAGAAAGCTTTCTTT.